This TCR beta chain was recovered during a study of blood T cell repertoires in COVID-19. The CDR3 loop spans 16 amino acids. Trimming at V came to 2 bases and at J to 3 bases, leaving 8 bases not matched to a gene. Germline CDR1 and CDR2: MDHEN and SYDVKM. Study processing details: Amplifying reference gene primers gave estimates of nucleated cell counts. Assay: immunoSEQ multiplex PCR; the TCRdb copy retains only in-frame clones and omits some. V, J and clone size derive from that table, while D and trimming were established from the DNA sequence. The sample includes fewer than 350,000 clones, 75% to 90% of them seen just once.

The sequence was obtained from a woman aged 25 to 39 with acute COVID-19. The V and J genes are TRBV28 and TRBJ2-7, with 9 bases identical to TRBD2. The specimen sequenced was PBMCs or T cells enriched from blood (not recorded which). This CDR3 reads CASSLRASGNGYEQYF. CDR3 coding DNA: TGTGCCAGCAGTTTAAGGGCTAGCGGGAATGGCTACGAGCAGTACTTC.